The source of this T cell receptor (beta chain) is a study of stem cell transplantation in POMP-related autoinflammatory disease. Regarding the study as a whole: Unique TRB V-J gene pairings were limited in number in patients with PRAID.

This CDR3 is built from 13 residues. The V gene's germline CDR1 is MNHEY and CDR2 SVGAGI. Trimming took off 2 bases at V and 0 bases at J, with 3 bases between the two ends. Sequenced by immunoSEQ multiplex PCR; TCRdb stores in-frame clones only, minus some. The data contain several thousand clones, just over 85% of them singletons. Remarks on this clone: The antigen is not known.

This specimen was CD8+ T cells from PBMCs, taken after stem cell transplantation. The TCR sequence derives from a human patient with POMP-related autoinflammation and immune dysregulation (PRAID). Some of the T cells might come from the graft donor. This chain joins TRBV6-5 and TRBJ2-3; D unclear. This chain's CDR3 is CASSYDSTDTQYF. Here the CDR3 DNA reads TGTGCCAGCAGTTACGACAGCACAGATACGCAGTATTTT.